The rows below give T cell receptor beta chains drawn from one sample of a study of blood T cell repertoires in COVID-19. Produced via immunoSEQ multiplex PCR; TCRdb's table is partial and in-frame only. The sample includes under 100,000 clones, 85% of them seen just once. The sample comprised peripheral blood. Source of these receptors: a man aged 45-60 years with acute or convalescent COVID-19. Both conserved end residues are part of each CDR3. A D gene is named only where the DNA matches it firmly. Clone size is stated in some rows and not others, as once, few, many or a class when expanded.

clone_size j_call v_call d_call cdr3_aa cdr3_nt
NA TRBJ1-2 TRBV28 TRBD1 CASGPPGQPYGYTF TGTGCCAGCGGACCACCGGGACAGCCTTATGGCTACACCTTC
NA TRBJ2-5 TRBV5-1 TRBD1 CASSFSGGRETQYF TGCGCCAGCAGCTTTTCAGGGGGCCGGGAGACCCAGTACTTC
NA TRBJ2-1 TRBV7-6 TRBD1 CASSLDQGAGNEQFF TGTGCCAGCAGCTTAGATCAGGGGGCGGGCAATGAGCAGTTCTTC
NA TRBJ2-3 TRBV2 NA CASSASSWDTQYF TGTGCCAGCAGCGCGTCAAGCTGGGATACGCAGTATTTT
NA TRBJ2-7 TRBV6-5 TRBD1 CASTRDSTSQKQYF TGTGCCAGCACCAGGGACAGCACCTCTCAGAAGCAGTACTTC
NA TRBJ2-5 TRBV7-3 TRBD1 CASAGGATLGETQYF TGTGCCAGCGCAGGGGGCGCAACCCTGGGGGAGACCCAGTACTTC
NA TRBJ2-7 TRBV18 NA CASSPGRTSYEQYF TGTGCCAGCTCACCAGGCAGAACCTCCTACGAGCAGTACTTC
NA TRBJ2-7 TRBV30 NA CAWSGTLYEQYF TGTGCCTGGAGCGGGACACTGTACGAGCAGTACTTC
once TRBJ2-5 TRBV5-5 NA CASSLSRSGDQETQYF TGTGCCAGCAGCTTAAGCAGGTCCGGGGACCAAGAGACCCAGTACTTC
NA TRBJ2-7 TRBV21-1 NA CASSKRGASGASYEQYF TGTGCCAGCAGCAAAAGGGGGGCTAGCGGGGCGTCCTACGAGCAGTACTTC
once TRBJ2-7 TRBV12-3/TRBV12-4 TRBD1 CASSSGQSYEQYF TGTGCCAGCAGCTCGGGACAGTCCTACGAGCAGTACTTC
once TRBJ1-1 TRBV3-1/TRBV3-2 NA CASSSGQGVNTEAFF TGTGCCAGCAGTTCAGGGCAGGGTGTGAACACTGAAGCTTTCTTT
NA TRBJ2-1 TRBV5-1 NA CASSLGRVGLGSYNEQFF TGCGCCAGCAGCTTGGGGCGGGTGGGCTTAGGCTCCTACAATGAGCAGTTCTTC
NA TRBJ1-4 TRBV6-5 TRBD1 CASTVRQGPNEKLFF TGTGCCAGCACTGTCCGACAGGGACCTAATGAAAAACTGTTTTTT
once TRBJ2-1 TRBV30 TRBD1 CAWSEGQFYNEQFF TGTGCCTGGAGTGAGGGACAGTTTTACAATGAGCAGTTCTTC
NA TRBJ2-1 TRBV6-5 TRBD2 CASPRGGLLPNEQFF TGTGCCAGCCCCCGGGGGGGCCTGCTCCCCAATGAGCAGTTCTTC
once TRBJ1-1 TRBV5-4 NA CASKEGLNTEAFF TGTGCCAGCAAGGAGGGGCTCAACACTGAAGCTTTCTTT
NA TRBJ1-3 TRBV30 TRBD1 CAWNRGRILSGNTIYF TGTGCCTGGAACAGGGGGAGGATCCTCTCTGGAAACACCATATATTTT
medium-sized TRBJ2-1 TRBV30 NA CAWSSGVSSYNEQFF TGTGCCTGGAGTTCCGGGGTTAGCTCCTACAATGAGCAGTTCTTC